This T cell receptor beta chain was profiled in a study of blood T cells in healthy people across ages. The authors ran a second PCR of roughly 7 to 11 cycles using a sample-barcoded 5' primer and a J-beta primer mix. Each sample yielded at least 3 million CDR3-containing paired-end reads. Each CDR3 protein is one row after TCRdb ran MiXCR on the 5' RACE reads. The data contain 800,000 to 950,000 distinct CDR3 sequences, 25% to 35% of them seen just once; the ten biggest clones take up about 9.4%. Peripheral blood samples of about 10 milliliters were drawn from each donor. This clonotype was counted between two and nine times. This CDR3 spans 15 amino acids. Trimming shortened V by 7 bases and J by 5 bases, and 16 bases separated the two germline ends. Germline V lookup: CDR1 KGHDR, CDR2 SFDVKD. The sample was also reused in another study, on T cells of mothers and their children.

The TCR originated in a woman aged 40 to 55 in good health. The sequenced material came from blood. The rearrangement uses TRBV24-1 and TRBJ1-4; D perhaps matches TRBD1 (5 bases). This CDR3 reads CATSASRGQNEKLFF. Written as DNA, the CDR3 is TGTGCCACCAGCGCCTCCCGGGGCCAAAATGAAAAACTGTTTTTT.